These 13 T cell receptor beta chains were sequenced from one sample in a study of blood T cell repertoires in COVID-19. This table comes from immunoSEQ multiplex PCR, and its TCRdb copy is limited to in-frame clones, with some not included. This sample has 350,000 to 400,000 clones, with around nine tenths found just once. The sample was PBMCs or T cells enriched from blood (not recorded which). The source is a woman younger than 45 who had recovered from COVID-19.

The rearrangement joins TRBV28 to TRBJ1-1; D might be TRBD1 (6 bases). The V and J ends lost 2 bases and 5 bases respectively, with 12 bases between them. This CDR3 region has 14 residues. CDR1 is MDHEN and CDR2 is SYDVKM in the germline V gene. In DNA, the CDR3 is TGTGCCAGCAGTTTAGAAGGGGGGGGAACTGAAGCTTTCTTT. Translated, it gives CASSLEGGGTEAFF.

The rearrangement uses TRBV18 and TRBJ1-3, with D possibly matching TRBD1 (5 bases). This CDR3 contains 15 residues. Trimming took off 3 bases at V and 3 bases at J, with 12 bases between the two ends. Germline V gene data show CDR1 as KGHSH and CDR2 as LQKENI. The DNA for the CDR3 is TGTGCCAGCTCACCTCTGACAGCTGGTGGAAACACCATATATTTT. Translation gives CASSPLTAGGNTIYF.

The genes are TRBV28 and TRBJ1-2; D gene ambiguous. Germline V gene sequence: CDR1 MDHEN, CDR2 SYDVKM. The CDR3 runs to 16 residues. Trimming removed 2 bases from V and 4 bases from J, with 17 bases in between. The CDR3 nucleotides are TGTGCCAGCAGTTTACTGACACCCTCACCTCCCTATGGCTACACCTTC. This gives the protein CASSLLTPSPPYGYTF.

This sequence joins TRBV4-1 and TRBJ2-7, with 8 positions matching TRBD2. The CDR3 is made up of 16 amino acids. CDR1 and CDR2 (germline): MGHRA, YSYEKL. Losses at the gene ends were 1 base for V and 2 bases for J; bases not matched to a gene: 7. The CDR3 region is CASSQVPRGGTYEQYF. CDR3 in DNA: TGCGCCAGCAGCCAAGTTCCTCGGGGGGGCACCTACGAGCAGTACTTC.

V and J are TRBV30 and TRBJ2-2; 8 bases line up with TRBD2. Per germline, CDR1 GTSNPN and CDR2 SVGIG (reference sequence). The CDR3 spans 16 residues. V trimming: 0 bases; J trimming: 2 bases; junction bases outside the gene matches: 5. In DNA form, the CDR3 reads TGTGCCTGGAGTGTGGGAAGCGGGGGAAACACCGGGGAGCTGTTTTTT. Its translation: CAWSVGSGGNTGELFF.

The chain links TRBV5-5 to TRBJ1-4; possible D gene TRBD1, 5 bases. Trimming stripped 4 bases from V and 10 bases from J, with 8 bases between. Germline assignment: CDR1 SGHKS and CDR2 YYEKEE (reference sequence). The CDR3 has 11 residues. CDR3 region: CASSRRGKLFF. The CDR3 nucleotides read TGTGCCAGCAGCCGAAGGGGAAAACTGTTTTTT.

Notes on this clone: Other DNA variants within this sample encode the same CDR3. V usage is TRBV12-3 or TRBV12-4 and J usage is TRBJ2-1; D is unresolved. The CDR3 spans 12 residues. The V end was cut by 2 bases, the J end by 9 bases, with 8 bases between. In DNA, the CDR3 is TGTGCCAGCAGTTTACTAGTGGGTGAGCAGTTCTTC. Translated, it gives CASSLLVGEQFF.

The chain links TRBV5-6 to TRBJ1-5; D gene unclear. The germline V and J ends were trimmed by 1 base and 5 bases, with 7 bases remaining between them. CDR3 length equals 13 residues. Germline-derived CDR1 and CDR2 are SGHDT and YYEEEE. The chain's CDR3 is CASSLTRDQPQHF. The CDR3 coding sequence is TGTGCCAGCAGCTTGACTAGAGATCAGCCCCAGCATTTT.

V and J are TRBV30 and TRBJ2-7, with a weak D call TRBD2 (5 bases). Looked up from germline, CDR1 is GTSNPN and CDR2 is SVGIG (reference sequence). The length of the CDR3 is 15 residues. Trimming took 1 base from V and 5 from J, leaving 18 bases between them. The CDR3 loop is CAWSGGGSSYDEQYF. CDR3 nucleotides: TGTGCCTGGAGTGGAGGTGGGAGTTCATACGACGAGCAGTACTTC.

This clone was detected once. The rearrangement uses TRBV2 and TRBJ2-3; TRBD1 aligns across 7 bases. V shed 7 bases and J 6 bases; nucleotides not matched to a gene: 10. The CDR3 has 14 amino acids. CDR1 and CDR2 from the germline V gene are SNHLY and FYNNEI. In DNA form, the CDR3 reads TGTGCCAGCACCACAGGGGCGACCAGGGATACGCAGTATTTT. Translation: CASTTGATRDTQYF.

CDR3: CASRGQWQINSPLHF. In nucleotides, the CDR3 is TGTGCCAGCAGGGGCCAGTGGCAGATTAATTCACCCCTCCACTTT. The V call is TRBV25-1, the J call TRBJ1-6; no reliable D call. Per germline, CDR1 MGHDK and CDR2 SYGVNS. The CDR3 has 15 residues. V dropped 6 bases and J dropped 6 bases, with 15 bases sitting between them.

J is TRBJ1-2 and V is TRBV7-9; TRBD1 agrees at 9 bases. J gave up 4 bases and V 5 bases, and 14 bases lay outside the gene matches. The CDR3 sequence is 17 residues long. The germline V gene has CDR1 SEHNR and CDR2 FQNEAQ (reference sequence). The CDR3 nucleotides read TGTGCCAGCAGCCCCTCGGGACAGGGTACGAGTGTCTATGGCTACACCTTC. This gives the protein CASSPSGQGTSVYGYTF.

J is TRBJ1-1 and V is TRBV7-2; D unclear. V lost 6 bases and J lost 3, with 11 bases in between. From germline, CDR1 is SGHTA and CDR2 FQGNSA. The CDR3 sequence is 13 residues long. In nucleotides, the CDR3 is TGTGCCAGCAGACGGACGCGGGACACTGAAGCTTTCTTT. Residues: CASRRTRDTEAFF.